These 23 T cell receptor beta chains came from one sample sequenced in a study of cytomegalovirus exposure and HLA in healthy donors. PCR employed 60 Vbeta and 13 Jbeta primers. TCRdb's table, derived via immunoSEQ multiplex PCR, lists solely in-frame clones and lacks some. The sample holds 100,000 to 150,000 clones, 70% to 85% seen once. The sequencing input was PBMCs. These receptors originate from a man aged 35 to 55 in good health and CMV-seropositive.

The V and J genes are TRBV11-2 and TRBJ2-6; 10 bases match TRBD1. There are 17 residues in the CDR3. CDR1 and CDR2 from the germline V gene are SGHAT and FQNNGV. V was pared by 5 bases and J by 3 bases, with 7 bases of the junction left unmatched. For the CDR3, the DNA is TGTGCCAGCAGCCCGGGACAGGGGTATATTGGGGCCAACGTCCTGACTTTC. Protein product: CASSPGQGYIGANVLTF.

The chain links TRBV10-1 to TRBJ1-4; D possibly corresponds to TRBD1 (5 bases). Looked up from germline, CDR1 is WNHNN and CDR2 is SYGVQD (reference sequence). The CDR3 length is 23 residues. Trimming stripped 3 bases from V and 9 bases from J, with 41 bases between. The CDR3 loop is CASSEWLLLANIFPSGTPQKLFF. The CDR3, as DNA: TGCGCCAGCAGTGAATGGTTGTTGTTGGCTAATATTTTCCCTAGCGGGACCCCTCAAAAACTGTTTTTT.

V is TRBV6-5 and J is TRBJ2-7, with 11 bases fitting TRBD1. The CDR3 spans 15 residues. After removal of 4 bases from V and 6 bases from J, the junction contained 8 bases not matched to a gene. CDR1 is MNHEY, CDR2 SVGAGI, per germline. In DNA form, the CDR3 reads TGTGCCAGCAGTTTCGCCGGGACAGGGGGTAGCGAGCAGTACTTC. Translated, it gives CASSFAGTGGSEQYF.

The J gene is TRBJ1-1, the V gene TRBV19, with a weak D call TRBD1 (5 bases). V was clipped by 7 bases and J by 1 base, with 16 bases between them. The germline gives CDR1 LNHDA, CDR2 SQIVND (reference sequence). The CDR3 runs to 15 residues. The CDR3 DNA sequence: TGTGCCAGTACTCCCAATGGACAATCGAACACTGAAGCTTTCTTT. It is translated as CASTPNGQSNTEAFF. Filled out from reference TRBV19 and TRBJ1-1, the complete variable domain reads DGGITQSPKYLFRKEGQNVTLSCEQNLNHDAMYWYRQDPGQGLRLIYYSQIVNDFQKGDIAEGYSVSREKKESFPLTVTSAQKNPTAFYLCASTPNGQSNTEAFFGQGTRLTVV.

To note about this clone: Other DNA sequences in this sample translate to the same CDR3. The chain employs TRBV4-2 and TRBJ1-3, with TRBD1 as a possible D gene (6 bases). Looked up from germline, CDR1 is LGHNA and CDR2 is YNFKEQ. This CDR3 is 15 amino acids long. The germline V and J ends were trimmed by 4 bases and 4 bases, with 14 bases remaining between them. Written as DNA, the CDR3 is TGTGCCAGCAGCCCTCAAGCGGGACAAGGAAACACCATATATTTT. Amino acid sequence: CASSPQAGQGNTIYF.

This chain connects TRBV29-1 to TRBJ2-1; 7 nucleotides line up with TRBD1. Unmatched junction bases numbered 3, after V lost 4 bases and J lost 0 bases. Germline V gene data show CDR1 as SQVTM and CDR2 as ANQGSEA. This CDR3 has 14 amino acids. CDR3 sequence reads: CSVGTGGSYNEQFF. The CDR3 nucleotides read TGCAGCGTTGGGACAGGAGGCTCCTACAATGAGCAGTTCTTC.

The chain uses TRBV7-2 and TRBJ1-1; 8 positions match TRBD1. V dropped 2 bases and J dropped 5; count of bases not matched to a gene: 7. This CDR3 has 15 amino acids. Germline values: CDR1 SGHTA, CDR2 FQGNSA. CDR3 in DNA: TGTGCCAGCAGCTTAATTGTATACAGGGGGACTGAAGCTTTCTTT. As protein: CASSLIVYRGTEAFF.

The rearrangement links TRBV28 to TRBJ2-7; 8 positions agree with TRBD2. This CDR3 has 14 residues. CDR1 MDHEN and CDR2 SYDVKM come from the germline V gene. V shed 5 bases, J shed 5 bases, and the junction held 8 bases outside the gene matches. This CDR3 reads CASSPGLGTDEQYF. The CDR3 DNA reads as TGTGCCAGCAGTCCGGGACTAGGTACCGACGAGCAGTACTTC.

The chain joins TRBV7-8 to TRBJ1-5; no definite D call. Germline V gene data show CDR1 as SGHVS and CDR2 as FQNEAQ. The V and J ends lost 0 bases and 3 bases respectively, with 9 bases between them. CDR3 size: 15 residues. CDR3 amino acids: CASSLAPGNNQPQHF. The CDR3 DNA reads TGTGCCAGCAGCTTAGCCCCCGGGAACAATCAGCCCCAGCATTTT.

The J gene is TRBJ1-2, the V gene TRBV12-5; 8 nucleotides agree with TRBD1. The CDR3 has 16 residues. Germline lookup yields CDR1 LGHNT and CDR2 FRNRAP. Germline trimming cut 2 bases from V and 8 bases from J; bases unmatched to any gene: 13. CDR3 protein: CASGLSTTGTGGGYTF. CDR3 nucleotide sequence: TGTGCTAGTGGTTTGTCCACCACCGGGACAGGAGGAGGCTACACCTTC.

This clone was picked up a small number of times. The rearrangement uses TRBV6-5 and TRBJ2-3; the match to TRBD2 covers 7 bases. J lost 2 bases, V lost 6 bases, and 5 bases had no gene match. The CDR3 contains 14 residues. Germline assignment: CDR1 MNHEY and CDR2 SVGAGI. The CDR3, as DNA: TGTGCCAGCAGCCGGACTAGACTCACAGATACGCAGTATTTT. Protein: CASSRTRLTDTQYF.

This clone was picked up one time. This sequence joins TRBV6-1 and TRBJ2-5; 10 bases agree with TRBD2. CDR3 length: 16 amino acids. Germline CDR1 MNHNS, CDR2 SASEGT. Trimming cost V 1 base and J 5 bases; bases outside gene matches: 7. CDR3: CASSEGASGRGETQYF. Here the CDR3 DNA reads TGTGCCAGCAGTGAAGGGGCTAGCGGGAGAGGTGAGACCCAGTACTTC.

This chain uses TRBV19 with TRBJ2-7, with 8 nucleotides matching TRBD1. CDR1 and CDR2 (germline): LNHDA, SQIVND (reference sequence). CDR3 length: 17 residues. V dropped 6 bases and J dropped 2; count of bases not matched to a gene: 15. CDR3 sequence: CASSGDRSAGYPYEQYF. CDR3 DNA sequence: TGTGCCAGTAGCGGGGACAGGAGTGCGGGATACCCCTACGAGCAGTACTTC.

The chain is built from TRBV6-5 and TRBJ2-1; possible D gene TRBD1, 6 bases. The V gene lost 5 bases and the J gene lost 6 bases, with 11 bases spanning the gap. There are 13 residues in the CDR3. Germline CDR1 reads MNHEY; CDR2 reads SVGAGI. CDR3 in amino acids: CASSKTGGNEQFF. The CDR3 DNA reads TGTGCCAGCAGTAAGACAGGAGGCAATGAGCAGTTCTTC.

The chain links TRBV7-6 to TRBJ2-7; D unclear. The germline CDR1 and CDR2 sequences are SGHVS and FNYEAQ. Trimming removed 1 base at V and 7 bases at J, with 11 bases between. This CDR3 region has 13 residues. The CDR3 is CASSLGPSQEQYF. The CDR3 bases are TGTGCCAGCAGCTTAGGGCCCTCTCAAGAGCAGTACTTC.

The chain couples TRBV29-1 to TRBJ2-5; 8 positions match TRBD1. Trimming took 0 bases from V and 0 from J; bases not matched to a gene: 9. Looked up from germline, CDR1 is SQVTM and CDR2 is ANQGSEA. The CDR3 covers 17 residues. The CDR3 is CSVEDLRRQGNQETQYF. CDR3 nucleotides: TGCAGCGTTGAAGATCTTAGGAGACAGGGGAACCAAGAGACCCAGTACTTC.

The chain recombines TRBV5-1 with TRBJ1-2; 8 nucleotides agree with TRBD1. With V trimmed by 5 bases and J by 8 bases, 8 bases remained unmatched. This CDR3 region has 13 residues. Germline loops: CDR1 SGHRS, CDR2 YFSETQ. Written as DNA, the CDR3 is TGCGCCAGCAGGACGGACAGGGAGGGCGGCTACACCTTC. Translated, it gives CASRTDREGGYTF. Full variable domain (missing parts from reference TRBV5-1 and TRBJ1-2): KAGVTQTPRYLIKTRGQQVTLSCSPISGHRSVSWYQQTPGQGLQFLFEYFSETQRNKGNFPGRFSGRQFSNSRSEMNVSTLELGDSALYLCASRTDREGGYTFGSGTRLTVV.

This rearrangement joins TRBV4-3 to TRBJ2-7; 11 positions agree with TRBD2. J was trimmed by 2 bases and V by 4 bases; bases with no gene match: 7. The length of the CDR3 is 16 residues. Germline V gene lookup returns CDR1 LGHNA and CDR2 YSLEER. CDR3 amino acids: CASSRRLAGLTYEQYF. The CDR3 DNA reads TGCGCCAGCAGCCGAAGACTAGCGGGACTTACCTACGAGCAGTACTTC.

The V and J genes are TRBV9 and TRBJ1-2; 8 bases match TRBD1. V shed 4 bases, J shed 6 bases, and the junction held 17 bases outside the gene matches. In germline, CDR1 is SGDLS, CDR2 YYNGEE. CDR3 size: 17 residues. The CDR3 reads CASSTTDREGWGDGYTF. DNA for the CDR3: TGTGCCAGCAGCACTACGGACAGGGAGGGATGGGGCGATGGCTACACCTTC.

This clone came up a few times. The CDR3 reads CAWTGGSSYEQYF. For the CDR3, the DNA is TGTGCCTGGACTGGGGGGAGCTCCTACGAGCAGTACTTC. The chain links TRBV30 to TRBJ2-7, with D tentatively TRBD2 (6 bases). V lost 4 bases and J lost 0, with 10 bases in between. This CDR3 is 13 amino acids long. Germline lookup yields CDR1 GTSNPN and CDR2 SVGIG (reference sequence).

This clone was recorded only once. J is TRBJ2-3 and V is TRBV5-1, with unresolved D. This CDR3 has 17 residues. V was shortened by 3 bases and J by 0 bases, with 17 bases between the two germline ends. Germline values: CDR1 SGHRS, CDR2 YFSETQ. Written as DNA, the CDR3 is TGCGCCAGCAGCTCACTGGGTGGCGGAGTTAGCACAGATACGCAGTATTTT. Amino acid sequence: CASSSLGGGVSTDTQYF.

The J gene is TRBJ2-5, the V gene TRBV27; TRBD2 is a possible D gene (5 bases). The germline gives CDR1 MNHEY, CDR2 SMNVEV (reference sequence). V lost 4 bases and J 7 bases, leaving 16 bases between the germline ends. The CDR3 loop spans 14 amino acids. The CDR3 loop reads CASSSQLGRGTQYF. The CDR3 bases are TGTGCCAGCAGTTCACAGTTAGGGAGAGGGACCCAGTACTTC.

V is TRBV13 and J is TRBJ1-2; a possible D gene is TRBD1 (6 bases). CDR1 is PRHDT and CDR2 is FYEKMQ in the germline V gene (reference sequence). The CDR3 has 14 residues. V was trimmed by 0 bases and J by 3 bases, leaving 8 bases between them. The DNA of the CDR3 is TGTGCCAGCAGCTTAGGACAGGGCGACTATGGCTACACCTTC. It is translated as CASSLGQGDYGYTF.